The present T cell receptor (beta chain) was sequenced within a study of high-grade serous ovarian cancer treatment subgroups. Study at large: Mean per sample: around 13,000 reads, some 7,300 unique TCR beta rearrangements. General study findings and limits: Higher neoantigen levels went with greater TCR clonal relatedness. Tumors within one patient showed repertoire similarity of roughly 0.1 to 0.79.

The J segment lost 4 bases and the V segment lost 6 bases, leaving 12 bases of the junction unmatched. The CDR3 spans 15 residues. The germline V gene encodes CDR1 GTSNPN and CDR2 SVGIG (reference sequence). Tumor samples were obtained before definitive surgery or chemotherapy. On this clone itself: Its antigen is currently unknown.

TCRdb's table, derived via immunoSEQ multiplex PCR, lists solely in-frame clones and lacks some. The sample consists of about 3,300 clones, around 70% of them appearing once. The chain uses TRBV30 and TRBJ1-5; 7 nucleotides align to TRBD1. The sequenced material came from tumor tissue. The receptor was derived from a human donor with high-grade serous ovarian cancer. The CDR3 DNA reads as TGTGCCTGTCAACCAGGGGGACAGCCTAATCAGCCCCAGCATTTT. Its protein is CACQPGGQPNQPQHF.